This TCR beta chain comes out of a study of shared clonotypes between healthy human individuals. Study-level information: Donors consisted of two women and a few men between 18 and 49. Overall study results and limits: Clonotypes shared by all four sorted-subset donors had higher generation probabilities than non-shared clonotypes. Memory subsets generally showed smaller estimated richness than naive subsets did.

Per germline, CDR1 SGHTA and CDR2 FQGNSA. V lost 2 bases to trimming and J lost 2 bases, with 14 bases between them. The CDR3 consists of 16 residues. As concerns this clone: The antigen remains unidentified.

Libraries were prepared by immunoSEQ multiplex PCR; TCRdb keeps only in-frame clonotypes and omits some of them. The sample includes roughly 2.6 million clones, around 90% seen only once; the top ten take about 0.13%. The rearrangement joins TRBV7-2 to TRBJ2-3; D is ambiguous. The sequence was collected from a man between 18 and 35 years old in good health. Material: naive CD4+ T cells sorted from blood. Noted subset: CD45RA+ positively selected. CDR3 bases: TGTGCCAGCAGCTTAAGCCCGATGGCGGTCACAGATACGCAGTATTTT. This codes for CASSLSPMAVTDTQYF.